The entry below describes one TCR beta chain. The antigen remains unidentified. 13 Jbeta primers and 60 Vbeta primers were used for the PCR. Sequencing used immunoSEQ multiplex PCR; TCRdb keeps in-frame clones, though not all of them. The sample records over 200,000 clones, roughly 70% being singletons. The sample belongs to a study of cytomegalovirus exposure and HLA in healthy donors. The CDR3 has 15 amino acids. Germline CDR1 reads PRHDT; CDR2 reads FYEKMQ (reference sequence). J lost 2 bases, V lost 5 bases, and 8 bases had no gene match. Whole-study results and caveats: The study designated about 180 TCR beta chains cytomegalovirus-associated.

Sequencing was carried out using PBMCs. The clonotype was recovered from a man aged 35 to 55 in good health and CMV-seropositive. V and J are TRBV13 and TRBJ2-5, with TRBD1 identical over 7 bases. For the CDR3, the DNA is TGTGCCAGCAGCCCGGACAGGAGAGATCAAGAGACCCAGTACTTC. Translating gives CASSPDRRDQETQYF.